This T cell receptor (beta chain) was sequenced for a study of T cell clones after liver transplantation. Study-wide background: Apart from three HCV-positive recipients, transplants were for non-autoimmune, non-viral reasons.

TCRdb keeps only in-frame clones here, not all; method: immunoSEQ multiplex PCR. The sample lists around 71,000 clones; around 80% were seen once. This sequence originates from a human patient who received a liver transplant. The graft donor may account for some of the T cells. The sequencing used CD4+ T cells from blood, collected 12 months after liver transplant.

As DNA, the CDR3 is TGCAGTGCTGGCCCCGGGGGGGAGCTGTTTTTT. The encoded protein is CSAGPGGELFF. The rearrangement links TRBV20-1 to TRBJ2-2, with D hard to call. Germline V gene data show CDR1 as DFQATT and CDR2 as SNEGSKA (reference sequence). This CDR3 contains 11 residues. V lost 5 bases to trimming and J lost 8 bases, with 9 bases between them.